This entry features one TCR beta chain sequence. Its antigen is still unknown. PCR was performed using 60 Vbeta and 13 Jbeta primers. Sequenced by immunoSEQ multiplex PCR; TCRdb stores in-frame clones only, minus some. The sample includes 140,000 to 150,000 clones, around 73% of them seen just once. The data were obtained in a study of cytomegalovirus exposure and HLA in healthy donors. Whole-study context: When 350 to 500 donors were genotyped, approximately 80% of them were found to fall in the Caucasian-associated ancestry cluster. General study findings and limits: A later examination showed that TCR association rates differed by HLA locus, with DRB1 most and HLA-C fewest. A later analysis found common viral pathogens apparently linked to several of the most significant clusters. There were a few CMV-associated chains whose specificity for CMV antigens was confirmed in vitro.

The CDR3 sequence is 15 residues long. Germline CDR1 LNHNV, CDR2 YYDKDF (reference sequence). V lost 4 bases and J lost 4; bases outside the gene matches: 4. This receptor was obtained from a woman aged 18-29 years in good health and CMV-seronegative. The sample consisted of PBMCs. The genes are TRBV15 and TRBJ2-2, with TRBD2 identical over 9 bases. CDR3 residues: CATSISGSVTGELFF. CDR3 sequence (DNA): TGTGCCACCAGCATTAGCGGGAGTGTCACCGGGGAGCTGTTTTTT.